These 23 T cell receptor beta chains were all obtained from the same sample, sequenced in a study of identical twins. TCRdb fed the 5' RACE reads into MiXCR, producing one record per CDR3 protein. The sample holds roughly 250,000 distinct CDR3 sequences, more than 13% seen once. Sequenced input: memory (CD45RO+) T cells sorted from blood. These receptors all stem from a woman under 30 in good health.

This clonotype was counted only a few times. The chain joins TRBV3-1 to TRBJ1-2; 7 bases are a match to TRBD1. Germline CDR1 LGHDT, CDR2 YNNKEL (reference sequence). The V segment lost 4 bases and the J segment 3 bases; nucleotides outside the gene matches: 2. There are 13 residues in the CDR3. Written as DNA, the CDR3 is TGTGCCAGCAGCCCCCAGGGGGACTATGGCTACACCTTC. Protein sequence: CASSPQGDYGYTF.

This clonotype came up a few times. The J gene is TRBJ2-7, the V gene TRBV6-1; D might be TRBD2 (6 bases). V lost 11 bases to trimming and J lost 0 bases, with 23 bases between them. The CDR3 has 16 amino acids. The germline CDR1 and CDR2 sequences are MNHNS and SASEGT. The CDR3 region is CAASGFMRGSSYEQYF. The DNA for the CDR3 is TGTGCCGCCAGCGGTTTTATGCGGGGCAGCTCCTACGAGCAGTACTTC.

There are a few counts of this clonotype. The V call is TRBV29-1, the J call TRBJ1-2; D is unclear. The CDR3 has 13 residues. Germline V gene sequence: CDR1 SQVTM, CDR2 ANQGSEA. The V and J ends lost 5 bases and 5 bases respectively, with 15 bases between them. The CDR3 DNA reads TGCAGCGTTATGGAGGGATTGTCTTATGGCTACACCTTC. It yields the protein CSVMEGLSYGYTF.

This clonotype was seen a few times. The gene calls are TRBV5-1 and TRBJ2-7; TRBD2 matches 10 bases. From germline, CDR1 is SGHRS and CDR2 YFSETQ. V gave up 2 bases and J gave up 7 bases; unmatched junction bases: 6. This CDR3 region has 14 residues. The CDR3 reads CASSFSGRAGEQYF. Here the CDR3 DNA reads TGCGCCAGCAGCTTCAGCGGGAGGGCAGGGGAGCAGTACTTC.

This clonotype was observed a few times. The chain has TRBV20-1 and TRBJ2-7; 7 nucleotides agree with TRBD1. There are 14 residues in the CDR3. CDR1 is DFQATT, CDR2 SNEGSKA, per germline (reference sequence). V lost 4 bases to trimming and J lost 3 bases; unmatched junction nucleotides: 9. CDR3 sequence (DNA): TGCAGTGCTAAAGAAACAGGGGCGCGCTACGAGCAGTACTTC. It encodes CSAKETGARYEQYF.

This chain links TRBV12-3 or TRBV12-4 with TRBJ2-1; no definite D call. V was pared by 7 bases and J by 0 bases, with 10 bases between. The CDR3 spans 14 residues. The CDR3 DNA sequence: TGTGCCAGCACGGGCGTCGCCTCCTACAATGAGCAGTTCTTC. Its translation is CASTGVASYNEQFF.

The CDR3 sequence is CASSHGRANEQFF. The CDR3 bases are TGTGCCAGCAGCCACGGGAGGGCCAATGAGCAGTTCTTC. This sequence joins TRBV6-2 or TRBV6-3 and TRBJ2-1; 8 nucleotides line up with TRBD2. The trim removed 6 bases at V and 6 bases at J, leaving 4 bases unmatched. Germline CDR1 is MNHEY and CDR2 is SVGEGT. The CDR3 runs to 13 residues.

The sample holds many counts of this clonotype. The chain links TRBV10-3 to TRBJ1-5, with a tentative D call TRBD1 (5 bases). The V gene's germline CDR1 is ENHRY and CDR2 SYGVKD. V was pared by 7 bases and J by 3 bases, with 19 bases between. The CDR3 loop spans 16 amino acids. The CDR3: CAIKAPYRPNNQPQHF. For the CDR3, the DNA is TGTGCCATCAAGGCACCATACAGGCCTAACAATCAGCCCCAGCATTTT.

The chain joins TRBV20-1 to TRBJ2-7; possible D gene TRBD2, 7 bases. Between the trimmed V and J ends, which lost 6 bases and 3 bases, there was a span of 24 bases. Germline V CDR1 and CDR2: DFQATT, SNEGSKA (reference sequence). The CDR3 runs 16 residues. The DNA for the CDR3 is TGCAGTGCCCTCCGTATTAGTAGGGGGGGGGTCTACGAGCAGTACTTC. It yields the protein CSALRISRGGVYEQYF.

This clonotype came up many times. The genes are TRBV20-1 and TRBJ2-1, with 8 positions matching TRBD1. Germline values: CDR1 DFQATT, CDR2 SNEGSKA (reference sequence). The CDR3 extends over 14 amino acids. The trim removed 5 bases at V and 6 bases at J, leaving 9 bases unmatched. The CDR3 sequence: CSASDRGMGNEQFF. In nucleotides, the CDR3 is TGCAGTGCTTCAGACAGGGGAATGGGCAATGAGCAGTTCTTC.

The genes are TRBV6-1 and TRBJ2-2; D gene unclear. Germline CDR1 is MNHNS and CDR2 is SASEGT. The CDR3 has 16 amino acids. Trimming stripped 5 bases from V and 0 bases from J, with 13 bases between. The CDR3 protein is CASSRKGRSNTGELFF. As DNA, the CDR3 is TGTGCCAGCAGTAGAAAAGGACGGTCGAACACCGGGGAGCTGTTTTTT.

Here the CDR3 DNA reads TGTGCCAGCTCCCGTGGGCGGGAGGCCCACGAGCAGTACTTC. It specifies CASSRGREAHEQYF. The chain recombines TRBV18 with TRBJ2-7; 8 bases agree with TRBD2. The germline V gene has CDR1 KGHSH and CDR2 LQKENI. The CDR3 is 14 residues long. V gave up 6 bases and J gave up 5 bases; unmatched junction bases: 9.

CDR3 residues: CASSPRGGSEQFF. CDR3 DNA: TGTGCCAGCAGCCCCCGTGGGGGCAGTGAGCAGTTCTTC. The V call is TRBV12-3 or TRBV12-4, the J call TRBJ2-1; D possibly corresponds to TRBD1 (6 bases). Trimming stripped 6 bases from V and 9 bases from J, with 15 bases between. The CDR3 contains 13 residues.

This clonotype was observed a handful of times. This rearrangement joins TRBV12-3 or TRBV12-4 to TRBJ2-7; tentatively, D is TRBD1 (5 bases). The germline V and J ends were trimmed by 3 bases and 6 bases, with 12 bases remaining between them. CDR3 length: 13 amino acids. The CDR3 region is CASSFVGVTEQYF. The CDR3, as DNA: TGTGCCAGCAGTTTCGTAGGGGTCACCGAGCAGTACTTC.

This clonotype was observed a few times. This sequence joins TRBV20-1 and TRBJ2-7; D possibly corresponds to TRBD1 (6 bases). V lost 5 bases to trimming and J lost 5 bases, with 16 bases between them. Germline V gene data show CDR1 as DFQATT and CDR2 as SNEGSKA (reference sequence). The CDR3 spans 13 residues. CDR3 loop: CSAGPTGSHEQYF. The CDR3 nucleotides are TGCAGTGCTGGACCTACAGGGTCCCACGAGCAGTACTTC.

Only a few counts were recorded for this clonotype. The chain is built from TRBV7-2 and TRBJ2-2; TRBD2 agrees at 7 bases. The CDR3 covers 17 residues. The germline V gene encodes CDR1 SGHTA and CDR2 FQGNSA. The trim removed 1 base at V and 7 bases at J, leaving 12 bases unmatched. CDR3 region: CASSLVFLSREFGELFF. DNA of the CDR3: TGTGCCAGCAGCTTAGTATTCCTGTCGCGGGAGTTCGGGGAGCTGTTTTTT.

This clonotype has just a few counts. V and J are TRBV29-1 and TRBJ1-1; TRBD1 matches at 10 bases. The CDR3 covers 13 residues. Trimming at V came to 7 bases and at J to 3 bases, leaving 5 bases not matched to a gene. From germline, CDR1 is SQVTM and CDR2 ANQGSEA. CDR3 sequence: CSAEGTGDTEAFF. In DNA form, the CDR3 reads TGCAGCGCCGAAGGGACAGGGGACACTGAAGCTTTCTTT. Full variable domain (outside the CDR3, taken from reference TRBV29-1 and TRBJ1-1): SAVISQKPSRDICQRGTSLTIQCQVDSQVTMMFWYRQQPGQSLTLIATANQGSEATYESGFVIDKFPISRPNLTFSTLTVSNMSPEDSSIYLCSAEGTGDTEAFFGQGTRLTVV.

This clonotype occurred many times. This chain uses TRBV12-3 or TRBV12-4 with TRBJ2-1; 8 positions agree with TRBD2. The CDR3 consists of 17 residues. V trimming: 4 bases; J trimming: 6 bases; junction bases outside the gene matches: 14. The CDR3 coding sequence is TGTGCCAGCAGTTATGGGACTAGTAGCCAGCCTCTCAATGAGCAGTTCTTC. This encodes CASSYGTSSQPLNEQFF.

This clonotype occurred a few times. The chain has TRBV6-1 and TRBJ1-4; 7 bases are a match to TRBD1. V was clipped by 11 bases and J by 7 bases; unmatched bases: 10. Germline CDR1 MNHNS, CDR2 SASEGT. This CDR3 is built from 13 residues. The CDR3, as DNA: TGTGCCCTGAGGGAGGGGGCGGCTGAAAAACTGTTTTTT. Encoded protein: CALREGAAEKLFF.

This clonotype was seen many times. V and J are TRBV20-1 and TRBJ2-7; 7 bases align to TRBD2. V lost 0 bases to trimming and J lost 7 bases; unmatched junction nucleotides: 6. The CDR3 has 13 residues. Germline V lookup: CDR1 DFQATT, CDR2 SNEGSKA (reference sequence). The CDR3 sequence: CSAREAGVGEQYF. CDR3 nucleotide sequence: TGCAGTGCTAGAGAGGCGGGAGTTGGGGAGCAGTACTTC.

V usage is TRBV7-8 and J usage is TRBJ2-2; 8 nucleotides line up with TRBD2. The CDR3 length is 15 residues. V lost 5 bases and J lost 6; bases outside the gene matches: 8. From germline, CDR1 is SGHVS and CDR2 FQNEAQ. The CDR3 sequence is CASSVLAVIAGELFF. CDR3 DNA sequence: TGTGCCAGCAGCGTACTAGCGGTCATAGCCGGGGAGCTGTTTTTT.

This clonotype was recorded at least ten times. V and J are TRBV30 and TRBJ1-6; 7 bases are a match to TRBD1. This CDR3 comprises 17 residues. Trimming at V came to 0 bases and at J to 6 bases, leaving 11 bases not matched to a gene. From germline, CDR1 is GTSNPN and CDR2 SVGIG (reference sequence). The CDR3 region is CAWSVGLGTALNSPLHF. As DNA, the CDR3 is TGTGCCTGGAGTGTTGGCCTCGGGACAGCTCTTAATTCACCCCTCCACTTT.

This clonotype has a count of ten or more. The chain is built from TRBV20-1 and TRBJ1-1, with a possible D match to TRBD1 (6 bases). The CDR3 loop spans 12 amino acids. The V and J ends lost 6 bases and 6 bases respectively, with 14 bases between them. The germline gives CDR1 DFQATT, CDR2 SNEGSKA (reference sequence). CDR3 loop: CSATQGAAEAFF. DNA for the CDR3: TGCAGTGCAACACAGGGAGCGGCTGAAGCTTTCTTT.